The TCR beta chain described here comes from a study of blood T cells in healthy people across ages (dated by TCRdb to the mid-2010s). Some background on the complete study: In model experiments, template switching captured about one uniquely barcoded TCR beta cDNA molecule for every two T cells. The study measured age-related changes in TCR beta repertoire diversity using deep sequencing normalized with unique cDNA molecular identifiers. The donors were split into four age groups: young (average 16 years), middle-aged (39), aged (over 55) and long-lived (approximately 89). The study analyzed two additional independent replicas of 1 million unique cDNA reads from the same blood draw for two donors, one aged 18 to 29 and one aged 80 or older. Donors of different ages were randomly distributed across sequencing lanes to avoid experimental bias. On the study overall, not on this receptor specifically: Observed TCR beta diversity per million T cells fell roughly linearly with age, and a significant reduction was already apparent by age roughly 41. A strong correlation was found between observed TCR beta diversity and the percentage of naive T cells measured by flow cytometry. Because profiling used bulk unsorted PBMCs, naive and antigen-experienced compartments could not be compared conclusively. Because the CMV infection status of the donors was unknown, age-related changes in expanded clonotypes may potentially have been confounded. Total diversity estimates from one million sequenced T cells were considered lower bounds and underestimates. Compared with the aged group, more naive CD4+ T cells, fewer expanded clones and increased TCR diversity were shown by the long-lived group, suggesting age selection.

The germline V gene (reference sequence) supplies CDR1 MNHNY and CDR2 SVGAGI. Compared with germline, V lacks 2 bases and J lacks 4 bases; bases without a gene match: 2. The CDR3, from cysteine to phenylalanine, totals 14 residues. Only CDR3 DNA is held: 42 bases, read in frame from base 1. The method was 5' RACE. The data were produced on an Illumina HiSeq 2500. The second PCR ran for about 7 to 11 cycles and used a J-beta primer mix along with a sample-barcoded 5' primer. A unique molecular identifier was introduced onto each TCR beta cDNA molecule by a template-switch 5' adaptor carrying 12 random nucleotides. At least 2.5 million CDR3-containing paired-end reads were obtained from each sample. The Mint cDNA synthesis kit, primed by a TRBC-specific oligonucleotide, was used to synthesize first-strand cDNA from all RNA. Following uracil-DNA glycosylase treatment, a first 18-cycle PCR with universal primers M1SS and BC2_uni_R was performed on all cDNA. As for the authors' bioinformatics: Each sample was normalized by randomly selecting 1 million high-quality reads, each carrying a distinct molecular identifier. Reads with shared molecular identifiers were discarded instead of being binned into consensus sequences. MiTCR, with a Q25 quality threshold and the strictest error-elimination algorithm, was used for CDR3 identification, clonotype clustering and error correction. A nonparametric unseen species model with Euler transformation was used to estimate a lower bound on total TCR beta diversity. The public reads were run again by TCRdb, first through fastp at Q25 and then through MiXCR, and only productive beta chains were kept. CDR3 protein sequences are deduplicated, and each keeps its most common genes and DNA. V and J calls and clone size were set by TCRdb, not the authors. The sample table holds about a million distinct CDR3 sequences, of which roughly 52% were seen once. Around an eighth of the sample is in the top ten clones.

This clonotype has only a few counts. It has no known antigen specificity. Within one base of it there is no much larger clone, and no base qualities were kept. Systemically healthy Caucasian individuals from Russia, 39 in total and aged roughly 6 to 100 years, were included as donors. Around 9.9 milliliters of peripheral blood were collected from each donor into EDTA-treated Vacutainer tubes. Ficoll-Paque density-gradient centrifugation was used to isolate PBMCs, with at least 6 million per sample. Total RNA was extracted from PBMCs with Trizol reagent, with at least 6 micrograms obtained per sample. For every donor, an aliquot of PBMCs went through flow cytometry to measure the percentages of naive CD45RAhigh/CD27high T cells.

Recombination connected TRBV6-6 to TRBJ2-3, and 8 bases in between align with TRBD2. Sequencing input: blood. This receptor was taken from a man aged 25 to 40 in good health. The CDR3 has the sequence CASSYTGGADTQYF. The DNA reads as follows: TGTGCCAGCAGTTACACGGGGGGGGCAGATACGCAGTATTTT.